Each of the 7 T cell receptor beta chains below was sequenced from the same sample in a study of OX40 agonist ivuxolimab in advanced cancers. TCRdb's table, derived via immunoSEQ multiplex PCR, lists solely in-frame clones and lacks some. The table has about 24,000 clones, approximately 80% seen once; the top ten hold roughly a sixth. Material: CD4+ or CD8+ T cells sorted from blood, obtained in a trial of the OX40 agonist ivuxolimab. The receptors here all came from an adult with an advanced solid tumor such as melanoma, head and neck, liver or kidney cancer.

The V and J genes are TRBV19 and TRBJ2-5; the D gene is possibly TRBD2 (5 bases). The CDR3 extends over 16 amino acids. The ends were cut back, 5 bases at V and 2 bases at J, with 18 bases in the middle. Germline V gene sequence: CDR1 LNHDA, CDR2 SQIVND (reference sequence). The CDR3 sequence is CASSAIRTSGQETQYF. DNA of the CDR3: TGTGCCAGTAGTGCTATAAGGACTTCTGGTCAAGAGACCCAGTACTTC.

The chain carries TRBV5-6 and TRBJ2-7; 7 bases line up with TRBD1. This CDR3 comprises 13 residues. The J segment lost 4 bases and the V segment lost 4 bases, leaving 5 bases of the junction unmatched. Per the germline V gene, CDR1 is SGHDT and CDR2 is YYEEEE. DNA for the CDR3: TGTGCCAGCAGCCGAACAGGGGTATACGAGCAGTACTTC. Encoded protein: CASSRTGVYEQYF.

The chain carries TRBV5-1 and TRBJ1-1; unclear D gene. Germline CDR1 is SGHRS and CDR2 is YFSETQ. The length of the CDR3 is 16 residues. Trimming removed 4 bases at V and 0 bases at J, with 16 bases between. CDR3 nucleotide sequence: TGCGCCAGCAGCCCACGGGAGGGCACGATGAACACTGAAGCTTTCTTT. As protein: CASSPREGTMNTEAFF.

The chain combines TRBV25-1 with TRBJ1-4; 10 nucleotides agree with TRBD1. Germline V gives CDR1 MGHDK, CDR2 SYGVNS. The CDR3 extends over 14 amino acids. V was pared by 8 bases and J by 7 bases, with 7 bases of the junction left unmatched. CDR3 bases: TGTGCCAGCGACTCGGGACAGGGGATTGAAAAACTGTTTTTT. Protein sequence: CASDSGQGIEKLFF.

The chain couples TRBV5-1 to TRBJ2-1, with 10 bases fitting TRBD1. The CDR3 has 15 residues. Germline V gene sequence: CDR1 SGHRS, CDR2 YFSETQ. With 4 bases clipped from V and 4 bases from J, the junction kept 5 bases outside the gene matches. The DNA of the CDR3 is TGCGCCAGCAGCCCCGGGACAGGGGTGTACAATGAGCAGTTCTTC. It yields the protein CASSPGTGVYNEQFF.

The genes are TRBV7-2 and TRBJ1-5; 9 bases agree with TRBD1. This CDR3 is 14 amino acids long. V lost 5 bases to trimming and J lost 8 bases; unmatched junction nucleotides: 7. CDR1 and CDR2 (germline): SGHTA, FQGNSA. CDR3 sequence reads: CASSIRTGVEPQHF. As DNA, the CDR3 is TGTGCCAGCAGCATCCGGACAGGGGTTGAGCCCCAGCATTTT.

This clone has a handful of counts. The V gene is TRBV10-1, the J gene TRBJ1-5; TRBD1 is a possible D gene (5 bases). The ends were cut back, 7 bases at V and 3 bases at J, with 16 bases in the middle. Germline V gene data show CDR1 as WNHNN and CDR2 as SYGVQD (reference sequence). This CDR3 comprises 15 residues. The CDR3 protein is CASIIGTGSNQPQHF. The DNA for the CDR3 is TGCGCCAGCATCATCGGGACGGGTTCCAATCAGCCCCAGCATTTT.